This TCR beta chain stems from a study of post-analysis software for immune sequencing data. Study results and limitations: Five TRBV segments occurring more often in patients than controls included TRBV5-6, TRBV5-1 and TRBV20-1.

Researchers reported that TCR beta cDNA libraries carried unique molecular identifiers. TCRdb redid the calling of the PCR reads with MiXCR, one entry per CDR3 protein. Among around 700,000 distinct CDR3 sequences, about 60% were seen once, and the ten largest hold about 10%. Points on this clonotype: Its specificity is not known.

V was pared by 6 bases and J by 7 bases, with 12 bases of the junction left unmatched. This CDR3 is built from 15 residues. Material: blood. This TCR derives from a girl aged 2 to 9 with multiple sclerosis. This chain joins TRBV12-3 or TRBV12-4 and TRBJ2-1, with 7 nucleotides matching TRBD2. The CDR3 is CASSSPPRGVNEQFF. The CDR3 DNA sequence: TGTGCCAGCAGCTCCCCCCCACGGGGGGTAAATGAGCAGTTCTTC.